The clone carrying this T cell receptor (beta chain) has a count of ten or more. Its antigen is undetermined. Produced via immunoSEQ multiplex PCR; TCRdb's table is partial and in-frame only. This sample comprises under 25,000 clones, none seen once only. The related graft donor's blood sample was taken on the day of bone marrow donation. This entry is derived from a study of T cells after posttransplantation cyclophosphamide. Germline loops: CDR1 SGHAT, CDR2 FQDESV (reference sequence). The CDR3 sequence is 12 residues long. V was pared by 5 bases and J by 4 bases, with 1 base of the junction left unmatched. General study points: Later post-transplant blood repertoires were often dominated by donor CD8+ memory clones. TRB overlap between skin or GI tissue T cells and blood was limited. Recipient CMV seropositivity and CMV reactivation strongly tracked TRB clonality.

Sample: PBMCs. The chain couples TRBV11-1 to TRBJ2-5; TRBD2 matches at 7 bases. The receptor was isolated from a woman between 55 and 75 years old in good health, CMV-negative, and a related stem cell transplant donor. CDR3 nucleotide sequence: TGTGCCAGCAGCGGGAGGGGAGAGACCCAGTACTTC. Translation: CASSGRGETQYF.